This TCR beta chain originates from a study of sequential checkpoint blockade in melanoma. Assay: immunoSEQ multiplex PCR; the TCRdb copy retains only in-frame clones and omits some. This sample carries 25,000 to 30,000 clones, 70% to 80% of them seen once, and the ten largest clones take more than 20%. Treatment reported: randomized to nivolumab then ipilimumab (arm A) or the reverse (arm B). The material was CD8+ T cells sorted from blood (inferred from file names), obtained from a patient given nivolumab and ipilimumab in sequence. The receptor was derived from a human donor with melanoma.

DNA of the CDR3: TGCGCCAGCAGCCAGTGGGCAGGGGACTATGGCTACACCTTC. This codes for CASSQWAGDYGYTF. The chain employs TRBV4-1 and TRBJ1-2, with a possible D match to TRBD1 (6 bases). CDR1 is MGHRA, CDR2 YSYEKL, per germline. V lost 3 bases and J lost 3, with 11 bases in between. This CDR3 is 14 amino acids long.